The rows below give T cell receptor beta chains drawn from one sample of a study of breast tumors, draining lymph nodes, adjacent tissues. TCRdb re-called the multiplex PCR reads through MiXCR, storing one row per CDR3 protein. The table lists some 120,000 distinct CDR3 sequences, 21% of them singletons, with over 2% in the top ten. Sequenced input: axillary lymph node tissue. Every receptor here comes from a female donor with breast cancer. Some clones in this sample may be carry-over from other donors' samples. Each CDR3 is given with its conserved first and last residue. A D gene is named only where the DNA matches it firmly. Clone size is shown for a subset of rows, as once, few, many or a class of expanded clone.

>many|TRBD2|TRBV5-8|TRBJ2-7
TGTGCCAGCAGCTTGGCGGGGGGGACCTACGAGCAGTACTTC
CASSLAGGTYEQYF
>many|NA|TRBV2|TRBJ2-1
TGTGCCAGCATTCCAACGGGGGGCAGCTCGGAGTACAATGAGCAGTTCTTC
CASIPTGGSSEYNEQFF
>many|NA|TRBV3-1|TRBJ2-2
TGTGCCAGCAGCCAAGGCAGGATGAACACCGGGGAGCTGTTTTTT
CASSQGRMNTGELFF
>many|NA|TRBV19|TRBJ1-4
TGTGCCAGTAGTATGGGACCCGGAACGCAAAAACTGTTTTTT
CASSMGPGTQKLFF
>many|TRBD1|TRBV30|TRBJ1-5
TGTGCCTGGAGTGAATCCGGGACAGTCAATCAGCCCCAGCATTTT
CAWSESGTVNQPQHF
>many|TRBD1|TRBV10-2|TRBJ1-6
TGCGCCAGCAGTGAGTCACAGGGGATTAAGTATAATTCACCCCTCCACTTT
CASSESQGIKYNSPLHF
>many|TRBD2|TRBV7-3|TRBJ2-7
TGTGCCAGCAGCCCGTCTGGGGGGAGGGGCTACGAGCAGTACTTC
CASSPSGGRGYEQYF
>many|NA|TRBV13|TRBJ2-7
TGTGCCAGCAGCTTTACTTACAGTTCCTACGAGCAGTACTTC
CASSFTYSSYEQYF
>many|NA|TRBV5-1|TRBJ1-2
TGCGCCAGCAGCCCGGAGTTCCAGGGGCTGAATGGCTACACCTTC
CASSPEFQGLNGYTF
>many|NA|TRBV25-1|TRBJ2-7
TGTGCCACCCTCCTTCCCTCCTACGAGCAGTACTTC
CATLLPSYEQYF
>many|TRBD1|TRBV5-1|TRBJ1-6
TGCGCCAGCAGCCCACGCCCTAGAGGACAGGGGAGGGGTAGTTCACCCCTCCACTTT
CASSPRPRGQGRGSSPLHF
>many|TRBD2|TRBV7-9|TRBJ2-1
TGTGCCAGCAGCCTCGGGACTACCGTCAATGAGCAGTTCTTC
CASSLGTTVNEQFF
>many|NA|TRBV11-2|TRBJ2-3
TGTGCCAGCAGTTTCCCACCCCCGGGAGATACGCAGTATTTT
CASSFPPPGDTQYF
>few|NA|TRBV6-5|TRBJ2-1
TGTGCCAGCAGTTTCCGGGGCAGCCGCAATGAGCAGTTCTTC
CASSFRGSRNEQFF
>NA|NA|TRBV3-1|TRBJ2-7
TGTGCCAGCAGCCCCCTTGGGGGCTCCGAGCAGTACTTC
CASSPLGGSEQYF
>NA|NA|TRBV6-2/TRBV6-3|TRBJ1-5
TGTGCCAGCAGGGGAGGGGGGGGCAATCAGCCCCAGCATTTT
CASRGGGGNQPQHF
>many|NA|TRBV29-1|TRBJ2-7
TGCAGCGTCGCCAAAGCAGCACTCTACGAGCAGTACTTC
CSVAKAALYEQYF
>many|TRBD1|TRBV7-8|TRBJ1-4
TGTGCCAGCAGCTTAAGAGGACAGGGTGGAGAAAAACTGTTTTTT
CASSLRGQGGEKLFF
>many|TRBD2|TRBV9|TRBJ2-1
TGTGCCAGCAGCGTGGCGGGAGGGCCGGGTGAGCAGTTCTTC
CASSVAGGPGEQFF
>NA|NA|TRBV28|TRBJ2-5
TGTGCCAGCACCCTTATGGGGGCAGGGACAGAGACCCAGTACTTC
CASTLMGAGTETQYF
>NA|TRBD1|TRBV28|TRBJ1-5
TGTGCCAGCAGTTTGGGGACAGGGGGCAATCAGCCCCAGCATTTT
CASSLGTGGNQPQHF
>many|TRBD1|TRBV12-3/TRBV12-4|TRBJ2-1
TGTGCCAGCAGCCCCAGGACAGGCGACAATGAGCAGTTCTTC
CASSPRTGDNEQFF
>many|NA|TRBV9|TRBJ2-2
TGTGCCAGCAGCGTAGCGAGTCTGGGCACCGGGGAGCTGTTTTTT
CASSVASLGTGELFF
>NA|NA|TRBV14|TRBJ1-2
TGTGCCAGCAGCCAAGATGAGGTGCTTCGTCGTGGCTACACCTTC
CASSQDEVLRRGYTF
>many|TRBD1|TRBV29-1|TRBJ2-1
TGCAGCGTTGATCCTCTCCTCCAGGGGGTGGGCGGTTCGGCTTACAATGAGCAGTTCTTC
CSVDPLLQGVGGSAYNEQFF
>many|NA|TRBV9|TRBJ2-1
TGTGCCAGCAGCCCGAGACTAGGTGAGCAGTTCTTC
CASSPRLGEQFF
>few|TRBD2|TRBV30|TRBJ2-1
TGTGCCTGGAGTGGGACTAGCGGGGGTCGCTCCTACAATGAGCAGTTCTTC
CAWSGTSGGRSYNEQFF
>NA|NA|TRBV30|TRBJ1-2
TGTGCCTGGCAAGGGGAGGGGTCTTGTGGCTACACCTTC
CAWQGEGSCGYTF
>many|NA|TRBV5-1|TRBJ1-4
TGCGCCAGCAGGATCGGGCAGGGAGGGGAAAAACTGTTTTTT
CASRIGQGGEKLFF
>few|NA|TRBV3-1|TRBJ2-6
TGTGCCAGCAGCCAGAGTCTTGGGACTGGGGCCAACGTCCTGACTTTC
CASSQSLGTGANVLTF
>NA|TRBD1|TRBV11-2|TRBJ2-2
TGTGCCAGCCGAACAGGGGGTAACACCGGGGAGCTGTTTTTT
CASRTGGNTGELFF
>many|TRBD2|TRBV20-1|TRBJ2-1
TGCAGTGCCCCGGGACTAGCGGGAGGGAGCTCCTACAATGAGCAGTTCTTC
CSAPGLAGGSSYNEQFF
>many|NA|TRBV11-2|TRBJ2-2
TGTGCCAGCAGCTTAGTGGAGGCCGGGGAGCTGTTTTTT
CASSLVEAGELFF
>many|NA|TRBV29-1|TRBJ2-1
TGCAGCGTTGTCAGGGTCAACAATGAGCAGTTCTTC
CSVVRVNNEQFF
>many|TRBD2|TRBV9|TRBJ2-1
TGTGCCAGCAGCGGTACTAGCGGGAGTAGGACGGAGCAGTTCTTC
CASSGTSGSRTEQFF
>many|NA|TRBV15|TRBJ2-2
TGTGCCACCAGCAGAGTGGAGGGAGGGGAGCTGTTTTTT
CATSRVEGGELFF
>many|NA|TRBV4-1|TRBJ2-5
TGCGCCAGCAGCCAAGCCGGGCAGGGCGCCGAGACCCAGTACTTC
CASSQAGQGAETQYF
>many|TRBD2|TRBV6-5|TRBJ2-1
TGTGCCAGCAGTTGGACGGGAGGGCTGAAAAATGAGCAGTTCTTC
CASSWTGGLKNEQFF
>many|NA|TRBV12-5|TRBJ2-3
TGTGCTAGTGGTTTGACAGAGCTAGATACGCAGTATTTT
CASGLTELDTQYF
>many|TRBD2|TRBV4-1|TRBJ2-7
TGCGCCAGCAGCCAAGCTAGCGGGAGGTCTATCTACGAGCAGTACTTC
CASSQASGRSIYEQYF
>many|TRBD2|TRBV19|TRBJ2-3
TGTGCCAGTAGTCCCCCGACCGGGACTAGCCCCACAGATACGCAGTATTTT
CASSPPTGTSPTDTQYF
>NA|NA|TRBV28|TRBJ1-4
TGTGCCAGCAGTGACGGGACGTCTGCAACTAATGAAAGACTGTTTTTT
CASSDGTSATNERLFF
>NA|TRBD1|TRBV28|TRBJ1-2
TGTGCCAGCAGTTTAGACAGGGTAATATACGGCTACACCTTC
CASSLDRVIYGYTF
>NA|NA|TRBV28|TRBJ2-5
TGTGCCAGCAGTTTTGGCACACTACGGGAGACCCAGTACTTC
CASSFGTLRETQYF
>many|NA|TRBV7-9|TRBJ2-1
TGTGCCAGCAGTAAAGGGAGTGAGCAGTTCTTC
CASSKGSEQFF
>many|NA|TRBV5-8|TRBJ2-3
TGTGCCAGCAGCTTCAAAAGCAGAACGACAGATACGCAGTATTTT
CASSFKSRTTDTQYF
>many|NA|TRBV2|TRBJ2-2
TGTGCCAGCACCCTTGAAGGGGGGGGTCAGGATACCGGGGAGCTGTTTTTT
CASTLEGGGQDTGELFF
>once|NA|TRBV4-1|TRBJ1-1
TGCGCCAGCAGCCAGGAGGGGGAAGACACTGAAGCTTTCTTT
CASSQEGEDTEAFF
>many|NA|TRBV11-1|TRBJ2-2
TGTGCCACCGACGAAGCGAACACCGGGGAGCTGTTTTTT
CATDEANTGELFF
>many|NA|TRBV9|TRBJ2-1
TGTGCCAGCAGCGTAGGAGACTACCCGAACGAGCAGTTCTTC
CASSVGDYPNEQFF
>many|NA|TRBV6-1|TRBJ2-5
TGTGCCAGCAGGTACCAAGAGACCCAGTACTTC
CASRYQETQYF
>many|TRBD1|TRBV20-1|TRBJ2-7
TGCAGTGCCAACGACGAGAAGACAGGGGGCCACGAGCAGTACTTC
CSANDEKTGGHEQYF
>many|NA|TRBV20-1|TRBJ2-6
TGCAGTGCTAGATCCAGGGGGGGGGACTTCTCTGGGGCCAACGTCCTGACTTTC
CSARSRGGDFSGANVLTF
>few|NA|TRBV12-3/TRBV12-4|TRBJ2-4
TGTGCCAGCAGCCGACCAAGACTCAAAAACATTCAGTACTTC
CASSRPRLKNIQYF
>many|NA|TRBV20-1|TRBJ2-2
TGCAGTGCTAGGGTACGGGGGACCGGGGAGCTGTTTTTT
CSARVRGTGELFF
>many|NA|TRBV20-1|TRBJ2-2
TGCAGTGCTCCCCTTAGACAGCGGAACACCGGGGAGCTGTTTTTT
CSAPLRQRNTGELFF
>many|NA|TRBV19|TRBJ1-2
TGTGCCAGTAGTCCGGACGGAGGGTATGGCTACACCTTC
CASSPDGGYGYTF